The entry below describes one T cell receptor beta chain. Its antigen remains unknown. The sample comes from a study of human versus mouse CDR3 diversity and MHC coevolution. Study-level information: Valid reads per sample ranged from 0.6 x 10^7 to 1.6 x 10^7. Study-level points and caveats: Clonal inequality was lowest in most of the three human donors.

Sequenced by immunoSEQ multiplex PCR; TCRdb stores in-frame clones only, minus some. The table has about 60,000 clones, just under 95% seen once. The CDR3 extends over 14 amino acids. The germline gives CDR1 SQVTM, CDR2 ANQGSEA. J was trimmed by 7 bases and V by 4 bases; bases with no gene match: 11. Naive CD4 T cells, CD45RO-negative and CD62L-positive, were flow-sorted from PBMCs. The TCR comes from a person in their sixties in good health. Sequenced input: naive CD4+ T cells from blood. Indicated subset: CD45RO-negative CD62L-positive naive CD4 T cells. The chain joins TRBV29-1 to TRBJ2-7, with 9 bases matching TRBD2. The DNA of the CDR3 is TGCAGCGTTGGGGCCCCGGGACTAGCAGGGGAGCAGTACTTC. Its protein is CSVGAPGLAGEQYF.